This entry lists 10 T cell receptor beta chains sequenced from one sample in a study of T cell repertoires in cytomegalovirus infection (dated by TCRdb to about 2019). TCRdb shows the sequencer as Illumina HiSeq 1500. The raw public data were reprocessed by TCRdb itself: fastp quality trimming at Q25, MiXCR clonotype calling, in-frame beta chains only. Entries are consolidated by CDR3 protein sequence, retaining the most common genes and DNA. The sample profile shows about 740,000 distinct CDR3 sequences; roughly 36% of them were found once. Together, the top ten hold roughly 2.9% of the sample. Sequenced input: PBMCs. All receptors come from a human donor in good health (CMV status not recorded). Some clones in this sample may be carry-over from other donors' samples.

Many counts were recorded for this clonotype. The chain carries TRBV12-3 or TRBV12-4 and TRBJ1-1, with TRBD1 matching over 7 bases. With V trimmed by 1 base and J by 0 bases, 5 bases remained unmatched. The CDR3 extends over 16 amino acids. CDR3 bases: TGTGCCAGCAGTTTAGATAGGACAGGATTGAACACTGAAGCTTTCTTT. Protein: CASSLDRTGLNTEAFF.

The gene calls are TRBV28 and TRBJ1-3; D not certain. Trimming cost V 3 bases and J 4 bases, with 4 bases left between them. CDR3 length: 12 amino acids. Germline V lookup: CDR1 MDHEN, CDR2 SYDVKM. CDR3 sequence (DNA): TGTGCCAGCAGTTTTATGGGAAACACCATATATTTT. This encodes CASSFMGNTIYF. Filled out from reference TRBV28 and TRBJ1-3, the complete variable domain reads DVKVTQSSRYLVKRTGEKVFLECVQDMDHENMFWYRQDPGLGLRLIYFSYDVKMKEKGDIPEGYSVSREKKERFSLILESASTNQTSMYLCASSFMGNTIYFGEGSWLTVV.

This clonotype is a singleton in its sample. Its ends do not fully match the called genes, so a read error is possible. The V and J genes are TRBV27 and TRBJ2-7, with 8 bases identical to TRBD2. The CDR3 loop spans 13 amino acids. Germline assignment: CDR1 MNHEY and CDR2 SMNVEV (reference sequence). CDR3 in amino acids: CTSIPSGSAEQYF. The CDR3 DNA is TGTACCAGCATCCCCAGCGGGAGCGCCGAGCAGTACTTC.

This chain connects TRBV20-1 to TRBJ1-2, with D possibly TRBD1 on 6 matching bases. The CDR3 totals 13 residues. Germline loops: CDR1 DFQATT, CDR2 SNEGSKA (reference sequence). V shed 3 bases and J shed 4 bases, with 12 bases lying between them. The CDR3 DNA reads as TGCAGTGCTAGTGAGGACAGCGTCTATGGCTACACCTTC. Protein product: CSASEDSVYGYTF.

A word on this clonotype: The DNA is omitted, as the CDR3 cannot be located on it reliably, and the CDR3 follows TCRdb's listing. V is TRBV7-5 and J is TRBJ1-1; TRBD1 is the table's D call and was not checked against the DNA. TRBV7-5 is recorded as a pseudogene. The CDR3 sequence runs 16 residues, both termini included. CDR3 residues: CISVPEALTGVVEAFF.

This clonotype has a handful of counts. The chain employs TRBV6-5 and TRBJ2-2, with D perhaps matching TRBD2 (6 bases). Germline V CDR1 and CDR2: MNHEY, SVGAGI. This CDR3 region has 13 residues. CDR3 loop: CAVEGTNTGELFF. The DNA of the CDR3 is TGTGCGGTGGAGGGAACCAACACCGGGGAGCTGTTTTTT.

This chain uses TRBV19 with TRBJ1-1; 8 nucleotides agree with TRBD1. The CDR3 extends over 15 amino acids. J lost 4 bases, V lost 4 bases, and 8 bases had no gene match. Germline V CDR1 and CDR2: LNHDA, SQIVND (reference sequence). Written as DNA, the CDR3 is TGTGCCAGTAGTAGATCACAGGGGGTCGCCACTGAAGCTTTCTTT. This encodes CASSRSQGVATEAFF.

This chain uses TRBV18 with TRBJ1-6, with a tentative D call TRBD1 (5 bases). Germline CDR1 reads KGHSH; CDR2 reads LQKENI. The CDR3 is 15 amino acids. The germline V and J ends were trimmed by 8 bases and 10 bases, with 21 bases remaining between them. The CDR3 reads CASTLNGGARSPLHF. CDR3 nucleotide sequence: TGTGCCAGCACCCTCAACGGGGGTGCGAGGTCACCCCTCCACTTT.

The rearrangement joins TRBV27 to TRBJ2-3; TRBD1 or TRBD2 may be the D gene (7 bases each). The CDR3 runs 14 residues. V was shortened by 3 bases and J by 7 bases, with 14 bases between the two germline ends. The germline V gene encodes CDR1 MNHEY and CDR2 SMNVEV (reference sequence). CDR3 nucleotides: TGTGCCAGCAGTTTCGGCCAGGGGGGGAATACGCAGTATTTT. Translation: CASSFGQGGNTQYF.

The chain has TRBV28 and TRBJ2-5; 7 bases fit TRBD1. Germline values: CDR1 MDHEN, CDR2 SYDVKM. The CDR3 extends over 13 amino acids. J gave up 7 bases and V 2 bases, and 4 bases lay outside the gene matches. The CDR3 region is CASSLTGDGTQYF. In DNA form, the CDR3 reads TGTGCCAGCAGTTTAACAGGGGATGGGACCCAGTACTTC.